This TCR beta chain was sequenced for a study of blood T cells in healthy people across ages. Combining a sample-barcoded 5' primer with a J-beta primer mix, a second PCR ran for 7 to 11 cycles. Every cDNA was tagged by a template-switch adaptor with 12 random nucleotides. TCRdb recomputed calls from the 5' RACE reads with MiXCR, one row per CDR3 protein. The sample lists about 1.7 million distinct CDR3 sequences; 28% were seen once. V dropped 2 bases and J dropped 10 bases, with 14 bases sitting between them. Germline V gene sequence: CDR1 DFQATT, CDR2 SNEGSKA (reference sequence). The CDR3 length is 13 residues. Study-wide results and limits: It was held that the diversity estimates obtained from one million T cells were underestimates. Older age coincided with a roughly linear decline in TCR beta diversity per million T cells. The study found more naive CD4+ cells and higher diversity in long-lived than aged donors.

About this clonotype itself: Its antigen remains unknown.

This chain joins TRBV20-1 and TRBJ2-2; a possible D gene is TRBD2 (5 bases). The sample was blood. The sequence derives from a woman between 25 and 40 years old in good health. The DNA of the CDR3 is TGCAGTGCTAGACCCCCCGCGGGCCCGGAGCTGTTTTTT. This encodes CSARPPAGPELFF.